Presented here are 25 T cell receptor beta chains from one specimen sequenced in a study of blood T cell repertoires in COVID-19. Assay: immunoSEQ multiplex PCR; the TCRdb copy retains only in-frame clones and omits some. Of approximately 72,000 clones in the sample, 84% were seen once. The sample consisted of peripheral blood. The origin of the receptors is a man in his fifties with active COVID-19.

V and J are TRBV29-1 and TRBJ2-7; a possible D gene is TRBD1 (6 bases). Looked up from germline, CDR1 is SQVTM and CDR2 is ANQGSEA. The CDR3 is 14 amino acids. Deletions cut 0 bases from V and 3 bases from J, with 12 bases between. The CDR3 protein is CSVEEGTRGYEQYF. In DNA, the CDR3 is TGCAGCGTTGAAGAGGGGACAAGAGGCTACGAGCAGTACTTC.

This chain's CDR3 is CASSAQTGYGYTF. The DNA for the CDR3 is TGTGCCAGCAGCGCCCAGACAGGGTATGGCTACACCTTC. The genes are TRBV9 and TRBJ1-2; 7 bases fit TRBD1. The V and J ends lost 3 bases and 5 bases, in that order; junction bases with no gene match: 4. Germline CDR1 SGDLS, CDR2 YYNGEE. The CDR3 is 13 amino acids.

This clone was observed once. The CDR3 loop reads CASSSPPRTEAFF. CDR3 DNA: TGTGCCAGCAGTTCGCCCCCGCGCACTGAAGCTTTCTTT. V and J are TRBV6-5 and TRBJ1-1, with D unclear. Germline CDR1 MNHEY, CDR2 SVGAGI. V was shortened by 4 bases and J by 4 bases, with 10 bases between the two germline ends. CDR3 length: 13 residues.

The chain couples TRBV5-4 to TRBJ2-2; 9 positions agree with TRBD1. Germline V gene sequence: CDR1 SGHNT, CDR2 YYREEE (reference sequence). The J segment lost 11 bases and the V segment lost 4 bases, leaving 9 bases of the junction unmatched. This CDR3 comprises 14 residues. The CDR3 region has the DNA TGTGCCAGCAGCCCGGGACAGGGCCCTAAAGAGCTGTTTTTT. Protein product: CASSPGQGPKELFF.

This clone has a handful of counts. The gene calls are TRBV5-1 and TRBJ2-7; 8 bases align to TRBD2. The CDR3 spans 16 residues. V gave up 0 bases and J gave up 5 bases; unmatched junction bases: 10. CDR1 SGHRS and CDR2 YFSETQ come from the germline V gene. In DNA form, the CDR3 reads TGCGCCAGCAGCTTGGATCCCCTAGCGGGTTTCGACGAGCAGTACTTC. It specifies CASSLDPLAGFDEQYF. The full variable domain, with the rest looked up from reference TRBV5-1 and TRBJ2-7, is KAGVTQTPRYLIKTRGQQVTLSCSPISGHRSVSWYQQTPGQGLQFLFEYFSETQRNKGNFPGRFSGRQFSNSRSEMNVSTLELGDSALYLCASSLDPLAGFDEQYFGPGTRLTVT.

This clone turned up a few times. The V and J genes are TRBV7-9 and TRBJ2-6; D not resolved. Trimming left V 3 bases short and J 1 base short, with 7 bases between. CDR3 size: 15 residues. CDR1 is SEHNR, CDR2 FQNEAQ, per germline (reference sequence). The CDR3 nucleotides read TGTGCCAGCAGCTTGATGGCTTCTGGGGCCAACGTCCTGACTTTC. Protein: CASSLMASGANVLTF. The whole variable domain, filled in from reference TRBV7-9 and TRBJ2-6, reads DTGVSQNPRHKITKRGQNVTFRCDPISEHNRLYWYRQTLGQGPEFLTYFQNEAQLEKSRLLSDRFSAERPKGSFSTLEIQRTEQGDSAMYLCASSLMASGANVLTFGAGSRLTVL.

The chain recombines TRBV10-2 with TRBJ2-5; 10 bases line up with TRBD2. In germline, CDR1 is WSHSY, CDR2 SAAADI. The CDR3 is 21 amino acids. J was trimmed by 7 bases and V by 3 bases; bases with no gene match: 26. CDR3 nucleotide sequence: TGCGCCAGCAGTGAAACCCCCGGCAGGGTAGCGGGGGGCTCCCCGGAAGGGACCCAGTACTTC. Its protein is CASSETPGRVAGGSPEGTQYF.

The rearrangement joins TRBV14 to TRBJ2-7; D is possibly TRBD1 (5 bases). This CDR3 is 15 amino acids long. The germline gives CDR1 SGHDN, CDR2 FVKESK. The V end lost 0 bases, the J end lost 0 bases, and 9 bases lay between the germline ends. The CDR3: CASSQDRVSSYEQYF. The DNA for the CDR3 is TGTGCCAGCAGCCAAGACAGGGTAAGCTCCTACGAGCAGTACTTC.

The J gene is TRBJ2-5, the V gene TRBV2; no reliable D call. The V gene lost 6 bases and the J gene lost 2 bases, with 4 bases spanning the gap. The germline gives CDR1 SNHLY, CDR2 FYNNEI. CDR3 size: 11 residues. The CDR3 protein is CASRSQETQYF. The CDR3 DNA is TGTGCCAGCAGATCTCAAGAGACCCAGTACTTC.

The CDR3 region is CASSRTGVFYGYTF. The DNA for the CDR3 is TGTGCCAGTAGCCGGACAGGCGTTTTCTATGGCTACACCTTC. The chain employs TRBV19 and TRBJ1-2; 7 bases are a match to TRBD1. In germline, CDR1 is LNHDA, CDR2 SQIVND (reference sequence). J gave up 4 bases and V 6 bases, and 8 bases lay outside the gene matches. The CDR3 spans 14 residues.

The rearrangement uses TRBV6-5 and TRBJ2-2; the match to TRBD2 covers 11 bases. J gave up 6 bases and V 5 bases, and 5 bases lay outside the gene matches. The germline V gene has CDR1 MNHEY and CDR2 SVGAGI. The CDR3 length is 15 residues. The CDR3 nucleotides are TGTGCCAGCAGTAAACTAGCGGGAGTCCCCGGGGAGCTGTTTTTT. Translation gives CASSKLAGVPGELFF.

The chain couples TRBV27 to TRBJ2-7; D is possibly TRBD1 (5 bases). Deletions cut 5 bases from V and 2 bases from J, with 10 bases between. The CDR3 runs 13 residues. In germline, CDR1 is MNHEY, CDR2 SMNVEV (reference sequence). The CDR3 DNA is TGTGCCAGCAGTACCAGGGTTGCCTACGAGCAGTACTTC. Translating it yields CASSTRVAYEQYF.

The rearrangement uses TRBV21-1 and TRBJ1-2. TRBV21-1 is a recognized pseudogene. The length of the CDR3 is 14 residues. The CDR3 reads CASSKDDAGYGYTF. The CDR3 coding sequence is TGTGCCAGCAGCAAAGACGACGCGGGGTATGGCTACACCTTC.

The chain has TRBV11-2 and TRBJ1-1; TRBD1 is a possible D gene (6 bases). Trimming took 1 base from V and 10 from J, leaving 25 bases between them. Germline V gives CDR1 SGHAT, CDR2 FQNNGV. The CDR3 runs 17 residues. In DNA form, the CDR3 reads TGTGCCAGCAGCTTAGTTAAAGGGGGAAGAGACAGGATTCGAGCTTTCTTT. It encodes CASSLVKGGRDRIRAFF.

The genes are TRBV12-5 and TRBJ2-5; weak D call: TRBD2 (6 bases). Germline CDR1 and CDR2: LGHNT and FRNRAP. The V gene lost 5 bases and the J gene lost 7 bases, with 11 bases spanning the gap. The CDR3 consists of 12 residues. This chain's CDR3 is CASGGPGRTQYF. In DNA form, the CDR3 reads TGTGCTAGTGGTGGCCCCGGGAGGACCCAGTACTTC.

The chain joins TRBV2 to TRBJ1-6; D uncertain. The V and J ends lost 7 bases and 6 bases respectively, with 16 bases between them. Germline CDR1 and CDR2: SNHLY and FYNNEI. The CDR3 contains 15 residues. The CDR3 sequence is CASTANSGGNSPLHF. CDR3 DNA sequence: TGTGCCAGCACGGCGAATAGCGGCGGTAATTCACCCCTCCACTTT.

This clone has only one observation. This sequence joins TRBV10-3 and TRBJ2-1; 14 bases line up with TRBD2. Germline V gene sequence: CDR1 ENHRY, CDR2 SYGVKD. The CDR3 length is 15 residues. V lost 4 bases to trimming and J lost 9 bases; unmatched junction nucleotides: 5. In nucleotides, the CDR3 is TGTGCCATCAGTGCTCAGGGACTAGCGGGAGCTGAGCAGTTCTTC. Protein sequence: CAISAQGLAGAEQFF.

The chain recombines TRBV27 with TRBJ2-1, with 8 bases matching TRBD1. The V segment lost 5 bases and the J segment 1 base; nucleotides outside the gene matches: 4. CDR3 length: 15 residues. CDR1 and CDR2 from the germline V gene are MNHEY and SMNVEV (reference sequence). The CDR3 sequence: CASSTDRGSYNEQFF. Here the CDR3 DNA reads TGTGCCAGCAGTACCGACAGGGGATCCTACAATGAGCAGTTCTTC.

CDR3 DNA: TGTGCCAGCAGACAAACAACAGGGTTGGCTGAAGCTTTCTTT. This encodes CASRQTTGLAEAFF. The J gene is TRBJ1-1, the V gene TRBV27; D is perhaps TRBD1 (6 bases). The V and J ends lost 6 bases and 6 bases respectively, with 17 bases between them. The CDR3 runs to 14 residues. Germline assignment: CDR1 MNHEY and CDR2 SMNVEV (reference sequence).

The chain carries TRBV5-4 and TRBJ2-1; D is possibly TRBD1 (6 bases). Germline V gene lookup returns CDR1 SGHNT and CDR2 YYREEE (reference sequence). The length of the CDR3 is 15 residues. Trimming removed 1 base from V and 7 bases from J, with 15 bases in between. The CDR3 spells CASSLQGMGWNEQFF. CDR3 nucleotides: TGTGCCAGCAGCTTGCAGGGGATGGGGTGGAATGAGCAGTTCTTC.

In DNA form, the CDR3 reads TGTGCCAGCAGCCCAGGGTCGTGGGAGCAGTTCTTC. Its protein product is CASSPGSWEQFF. This sequence joins TRBV7-2 and TRBJ2-1; D might be TRBD1 (5 bases). The germline V gene has CDR1 SGHTA and CDR2 FQGNSA. V lost 5 bases and J 10 bases, leaving 12 bases between the germline ends. This CDR3 contains 12 residues.

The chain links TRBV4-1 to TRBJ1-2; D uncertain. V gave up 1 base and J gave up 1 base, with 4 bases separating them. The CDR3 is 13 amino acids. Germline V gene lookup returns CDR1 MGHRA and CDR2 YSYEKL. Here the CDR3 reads CASSQAGNYGYTF. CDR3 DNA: TGCGCCAGCAGCCAAGCCGGTAACTATGGCTACACCTTC.

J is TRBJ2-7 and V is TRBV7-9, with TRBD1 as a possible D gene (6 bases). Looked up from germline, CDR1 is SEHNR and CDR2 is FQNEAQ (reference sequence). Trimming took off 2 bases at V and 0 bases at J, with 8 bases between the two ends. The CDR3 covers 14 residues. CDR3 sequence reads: CASSLTGSSYEQYF. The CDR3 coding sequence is TGTGCCAGCAGCTTAACAGGGAGCTCCTACGAGCAGTACTTC.

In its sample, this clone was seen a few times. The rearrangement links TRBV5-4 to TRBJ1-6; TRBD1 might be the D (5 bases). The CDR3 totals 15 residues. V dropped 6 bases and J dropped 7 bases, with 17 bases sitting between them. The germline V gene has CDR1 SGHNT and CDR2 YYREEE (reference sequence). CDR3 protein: CASTTGGGANSPLHF. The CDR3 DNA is TGTGCCAGCACCACGGGGGGAGGGGCCAATTCACCCCTCCACTTT.

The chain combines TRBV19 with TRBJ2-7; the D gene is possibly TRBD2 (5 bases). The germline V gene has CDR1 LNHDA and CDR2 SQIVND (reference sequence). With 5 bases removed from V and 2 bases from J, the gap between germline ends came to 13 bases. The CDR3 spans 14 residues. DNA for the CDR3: TGTGCCAGTAGTTATCACTCCGGGGCCTACGAGCAGTACTTC. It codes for CASSYHSGAYEQYF.